Listed here is a single T cell receptor (gamma chain). The likely explanation is a read error, given a far larger clone one base away. These data come from a study of gamma-delta chains in newborns, infants, children. Background on the study: Innate gammadelta T cells reportedly expand polyclonally right after birth, driven by microbial exposure, per the title.

The CDR3 totals 11 residues. Germline-derived CDR1 and CDR2 are VTNTFY and YDVSTARD (reference sequence). TCRdb redid the clone calls on the reads with CATT. The sample holds around 2,700 gamma-chain clones, approximately 24% seen once. Sequenced sample: blood. This clonotype originated in a child who was a newborn, infant or young child, either healthy, febrile or measles-vaccinated (not recorded which). The chain uses TRGV3 and TRGJ1 or TRGJ2. The CDR3 region is CATWNRREKLF. DNA for the CDR3: TGTGCCACCTGGAACAGGCGTGAGAAACTCTTT.